These 13 T cell receptor beta chains came from one sample sequenced in a study of early T cells in non-severe SARS-CoV-2 infection. TCRdb ran MiXCR on the 5' RACE reads and lists one entry per CDR3 protein. The data show approximately 47,000 distinct CDR3 sequences, around 6.4% seen once. This sample comprised whole blood, obtained at baseline. The source is an adult who was a healthcare worker with PCR-confirmed SARS-CoV-2 infection or an uninfected control (not recorded which).

This clonotype was observed at least ten times. This chain uses TRBV18 with TRBJ2-7, with 7 bases that match TRBD1. Trimming cost V 3 bases and J 0 bases; bases outside gene matches: 17. CDR1 is KGHSH, CDR2 LQKENI, per germline. The CDR3 extends over 19 amino acids. This chain's CDR3 is CASSPRDSRMTTLSYEQYF. In DNA form, the CDR3 reads TGTGCCAGCTCACCCCGGGACAGCCGTATGACAACCCTCTCCTACGAGCAGTACTTC. The entire variable domain, with the rest obtained from reference TRBV18 and TRBJ2-7, is as follows: NAGVMQNPRHLVRRRGQEARLRCSPMKGHSHVYWYRQLPEEGLKFMVYLQKENIIDESGMPKERFSAEFPKEGPSILRIQQVVRGDSAAYFCASSPRDSRMTTLSYEQYFGPGTRLTVT.

This clonotype was counted a few times. V usage is TRBV18 and J usage is TRBJ2-5, with D unresolved. The germline CDR1 and CDR2 sequences are KGHSH and LQKENI. The CDR3 has 13 residues. Trimming took 2 bases from V and 2 from J, leaving 6 bases between them. The CDR3 DNA sequence: TGTGCCAGCTCACCAACTTCTCAAGAGACCCAGTACTTC. Translated, it gives CASSPTSQETQYF.

This clonotype has just a few counts. This sequence joins TRBV7-6 and TRBJ2-7; D possibly corresponds to TRBD2 (5 bases). V shed 6 bases and J shed 2 bases, with 17 bases lying between them. From germline, CDR1 is SGHVS and CDR2 FNYEAQ. The CDR3 extends over 15 amino acids. Written as DNA, the CDR3 is TGTGCCAGCAGTTTTGAGGGTGGCAGCACCTACGAGCAGTACTTC. Residues: CASSFEGGSTYEQYF.

In its sample, this clonotype was seen many times. The chain combines TRBV19 with TRBJ2-3; tentative D call: TRBD1 (6 bases). Germline V gene lookup returns CDR1 LNHDA and CDR2 SQIVND (reference sequence). CDR3 size: 15 residues. The V end was cut by 4 bases, the J end by 5 bases, with 16 bases between. The DNA of the CDR3 is TGTGCCAGTAGTAAGGGGACAAGAGGTATAGATACGCAGTATTTT. Translation: CASSKGTRGIDTQYF.

This clonotype turned up a few times. The V call is TRBV15, the J call TRBJ2-6, with 7 bases identical to TRBD1. Germline lookup yields CDR1 LNHNV and CDR2 YYDKDF (reference sequence). Germline trimming cut 6 bases from V and 2 bases from J; bases unmatched to any gene: 7. The CDR3 sequence is 16 residues long. In nucleotides, the CDR3 is TGTGCCACCAGGAACAGAGGGGGCGCTGGGGCCAACGTCCTGACTTTC. Its translation is CATRNRGGAGANVLTF.

The chain carries TRBV4-2 and TRBJ2-6; 11 bases are shared with TRBD1. CDR1 is LGHNA and CDR2 is YNFKEQ in the germline V gene. The V gene end was trimmed by 3 bases and the J gene end by 0 bases; junction bases not matched to a gene: 1. CDR3 length equals 17 residues. CDR3 residues: CASSQGTGGSGANVLTF. The CDR3 DNA sequence: TGTGCCAGCAGCCAGGGGACAGGGGGCTCTGGGGCCAACGTCCTGACTTTC.

This clonotype was observed a few times. The rearrangement uses TRBV7-6 and TRBJ1-1; possible D gene TRBD1, 5 bases. The CDR3 is 16 amino acids. Germline V gene sequence: CDR1 SGHVS, CDR2 FNYEAQ. V lost 3 bases to trimming and J lost 0 bases, with 14 bases between them. CDR3 region: CASSFPRGGMNTEAFF. The CDR3 DNA sequence: TGTGCCAGCAGCTTCCCAAGGGGTGGGATGAACACTGAAGCTTTCTTT.

This clonotype was seen repeatedly, ten times or more. This chain connects TRBV6-2 or TRBV6-3 to TRBJ1-2; no definite D call. Germline lookup yields CDR1 MNHEY and CDR2 SVGEGT. The V gene lost 2 bases and the J gene lost 7 bases, with 8 bases spanning the gap. The CDR3 spans 12 residues. The CDR3 here is CASSYPQPGYTF. The CDR3 DNA is TGTGCCAGCAGTTACCCGCAGCCTGGCTACACCTTC.

This clonotype was found a few times. This chain links TRBV12-3 or TRBV12-4 with TRBJ1-5; D not certain. The CDR3 totals 14 residues. V lost 2 bases, J lost 0 bases, and 5 bases lay in between. CDR3 nucleotides: TGTGCCAGCAGTTTACTCAATAGCAATCAGCCCCAGCATTTT. This gives the protein CASSLLNSNQPQHF.

This clonotype was detected many times. The V call is TRBV6-2 or TRBV6-3, the J call TRBJ2-5; 13 bases agree with TRBD2. V gave up 5 bases and J gave up 1 base; unmatched junction bases: 16. Germline V lookup: CDR1 MNHEY, CDR2 SVGEGT. The CDR3 is made up of 20 amino acids. The CDR3 protein is CASSKRRTSGRIFPQETQYF. The CDR3 DNA follows: TGTGCCAGCAGTAAACGACGGACTAGCGGGAGAATTTTTCCCCAAGAGACCCAGTACTTC.

This clonotype was detected a few times. The chain carries TRBV7-2 and TRBJ1-1; D call uncertain. Trimming removed 2 bases from V and 6 bases from J, with 4 bases in between. The CDR3 has 11 residues. From germline, CDR1 is SGHTA and CDR2 FQGNSA. The CDR3 DNA reads as TGTGCCAGCAGCTTAAGGGCTGAAGCTTTCTTT. As protein: CASSLRAEAFF.

The table lists this clonotype with a few counts. This chain joins TRBV9 and TRBJ1-1; unclear D gene. V lost 0 bases and J lost 1, with 10 bases in between. CDR3 length: 15 amino acids. Germline V lookup: CDR1 SGDLS, CDR2 YYNGEE. The DNA for the CDR3 is TGTGCCAGCAGCGTAGATTGGGCATCGAACACTGAAGCTTTCTTT. Residues: CASSVDWASNTEAFF.

CDR3 amino acids: CASSIPRTSATDTQYF. The CDR3 bases are TGTGCCAGCAGCATCCCTCGGACTAGCGCGACAGATACGCAGTATTTT. The chain recombines TRBV7-2 with TRBJ2-3; 9 bases fit TRBD2. The length of the CDR3 is 16 residues. CDR1 is SGHTA and CDR2 is FQGNSA in the germline V gene. With 5 bases clipped from V and 3 bases from J, the junction kept 9 bases outside the gene matches.